This entry lists 2 T cell receptor beta chains sequenced from one sample in a study of T-cell memory formation after mild COVID-19. Each CDR3 protein is one row after TCRdb ran MiXCR on the 5' RACE reads. The sample consists of more than 450,000 distinct CDR3 sequences, 18% of them appearing once. The sequencing input was PBMCs or a T cell subset sorted from them (not recorded which). These receptor sequences come from an adult woman who had mild COVID-19 (a few samples of this study predate the infection). Cell type and time point are not known.

This clonotype came up once. The V call is TRBV24-1, the J call TRBJ2-5, with TRBD2 as a possible D gene (5 bases). Trimming left V 10 bases short and J 4 bases short, with 24 bases between. Germline values: CDR1 KGHDR, CDR2 SFDVKD. The CDR3 spans 16 residues. CDR3 nucleotides: TGTGCCACAGCGGAAGGGTTGGGGATTGTGGGAGAGACCCAGTACTTC. The encoded protein is CATAEGLGIVGETQYF.

This clonotype has just a few counts. The chain is built from TRBV12-3 or TRBV12-4 and TRBJ2-3; 14 bases are a match to TRBD2. Germline trimming cut 3 bases from V and 4 bases from J; bases unmatched to any gene: 3. The length of the CDR3 is 16 residues. CDR3 DNA: TGTGCCAGCAGTTTGGGACTAGCGGGAGTCTCAGATACGCAGTATTTT. It is translated as CASSLGLAGVSDTQYF.